The 31 T cell receptor beta chains reported below all come from one sample, sequenced in a study of blood T cell repertoires in COVID-19. Repertoires were generated with immunoSEQ multiplex PCR, while TCRdb's copy carries only in-frame clones and drops some. The data show around 260,000 clones, around 87% seen once. The specimen sequenced was peripheral blood. Receptors were obtained from a woman in her sixties or seventies with COVID-19, enrolled during active disease.

The J gene is TRBJ1-2, the V gene TRBV20-1; maybe TRBD1 (5 bases). Deletions cut 3 bases from V and 8 bases from J, with 16 bases between. Germline V gives CDR1 DFQATT, CDR2 SNEGSKA (reference sequence). The CDR3 covers 13 residues. CDR3 region: CSASPGMYVGYTF. The CDR3 bases are TGCAGTGCTAGTCCAGGGATGTACGTAGGCTACACCTTC.

The gene calls are TRBV11-1 and TRBJ1-1; 7 bases line up with TRBD1. Trimming at V came to 5 bases and at J to 8 bases, leaving 11 bases not matched to a gene. The germline CDR1 and CDR2 sequences are SGHAT and FQDESV (reference sequence). The CDR3 contains 14 residues. CDR3 nucleotides: TGTGCCAGCAGCAGCAGGACAGGCGAGATCGAAGCTTTCTTT. This sequence encodes CASSSRTGEIEAFF.

The genes are TRBV5-4 and TRBJ2-3; D might be TRBD1 (6 bases). V shed 4 bases and J shed 7 bases, with 22 bases lying between them. Germline V CDR1 and CDR2: SGHNT, YYREEE (reference sequence). CDR3 size: 16 residues. CDR3 sequence: CASSPGQSRGMHTQYF. CDR3 coding DNA: TGTGCCAGCAGCCCCGGACAGAGCCGAGGCATGCATACGCAGTATTTT.

The chain's CDR3 is CASSQDGTGYGYTF. For the CDR3, the DNA is TGTGCCAGCAGCCAAGATGGGACAGGGTATGGCTACACCTTC. The chain carries TRBV3-1 (or the pseudogene TRBV3-2) and TRBJ1-2; 9 positions agree with TRBD1. This CDR3 has 14 residues. The trim removed 0 bases at V and 5 bases at J, leaving 1 base unmatched. Germline V gives CDR1 LGHDT, CDR2 YNNKEL (reference sequence).

The V gene is TRBV6-6, the J gene TRBJ2-2, with D possibly matching TRBD1 (5 bases). CDR1 is MNHNY, CDR2 SVGAGI, per germline (reference sequence). V lost 6 bases, J lost 2 bases, and 10 bases lay in between. The CDR3 has 14 amino acids. CDR3 in DNA: TGTGCCAGCAGGGGGCTAGTAAACACCGGGGAGCTGTTTTTT. This gives the protein CASRGLVNTGELFF.

The chain is built from TRBV4-2 and TRBJ2-7; TRBD2 matches at 7 bases. The CDR3 has 17 residues. After removal of 1 base from V and 4 bases from J, the junction contained 13 bases not matched to a gene. CDR1 LGHNA and CDR2 YNFKEQ come from the germline V gene. The CDR3 sequence is CASSQALSPAGRYEQYF. In DNA, the CDR3 is TGTGCCAGCAGCCAAGCCCTAAGTCCAGCGGGACGGTACGAGCAGTACTTC.

This clone has only one observation. The DNA of the CDR3 is TGTGCCAGCAGCTCGGGGAGGGCAGGGGGCACCTACGAGCAGTACTTC. This codes for CASSSGRAGGTYEQYF. The chain combines TRBV5-4 with TRBJ2-7; D might be TRBD1 (8 bases). Per the germline V gene, CDR1 is SGHNT and CDR2 is YYREEE (reference sequence). This CDR3 region has 16 residues. The V end lost 3 bases, the J end lost 2 bases, and 18 bases lay between the germline ends.

This chain links TRBV7-2 with TRBJ1-6, with 12 bases identical to TRBD1. Germline V lookup: CDR1 SGHTA, CDR2 FQGNSA. The V and J ends lost 5 bases and 6 bases, in that order; junction bases with no gene match: 14. This CDR3 is 19 amino acids long. CDR3 sequence reads: CASSKTGTGGARLNSPLHF. The CDR3 DNA reads as TGTGCCAGCAGCAAGACCGGGACAGGGGGCGCAAGGCTTAATTCACCCCTCCACTTT.

The genes are TRBV30 and TRBJ1-1; 11 nucleotides align to TRBD1. Germline lookup yields CDR1 GTSNPN and CDR2 SVGIG (reference sequence). The CDR3 is made up of 12 amino acids. V shed 4 bases, J shed 13 bases, and the junction held 8 bases outside the gene matches. Written as DNA, the CDR3 is TGTGCCTGGACCCCCGTGGGACAGGGGGTTTTCTTT. It encodes CAWTPVGQGVFF.

This chain uses TRBV3-1 (or the pseudogene TRBV3-2) with TRBJ2-5, with D possibly being TRBD1 (6 bases). The V gene lost 0 bases and the J gene lost 2 bases, with 25 bases spanning the gap. This CDR3 has 20 amino acids. CDR1 LGHDT and CDR2 YNNKEL come from the germline V gene (reference sequence). CDR3 protein: CASSQDIFAQGTGLQETQYF. CDR3 sequence (DNA): TGTGCCAGCAGCCAAGATATATTTGCACAGGGTACGGGTTTACAAGAGACCCAGTACTTC.

This chain connects TRBV19 to TRBJ2-3, with D perhaps TRBD2 (5 bases). V was trimmed by 1 base and J by 3 bases, leaving 8 bases between them. Germline V gene lookup returns CDR1 LNHDA and CDR2 SQIVND (reference sequence). CDR3 length: 14 residues. The DNA of the CDR3 is TGTGCCAGTAGTATAGTTCCGGGGACAGATACGCAGTATTTT. This gives the protein CASSIVPGTDTQYF.

The chain joins TRBV28 to TRBJ2-7; maybe TRBD2 (5 bases). CDR1 is MDHEN, CDR2 SYDVKM, per germline. The CDR3 totals 12 residues. Deletions cut 5 bases from V and 9 bases from J, with 14 bases between. The CDR3 nucleotides are TGTGCCAGCAGTCCTTCTAGCCCTGGGCAGTACTTC. As protein: CASSPSSPGQYF. The full variable domain, its missing parts supplied by reference TRBV28 and TRBJ2-7, is DVKVTQSSRYLVKRTGEKVFLECVQDMDHENMFWYRQDPGLGLRLIYFSYDVKMKEKGDIPEGYSVSREKKERFSLILESASTNQTSMYLCASSPSSPGQYFGPGTRLTVT.

This sequence joins TRBV29-1 and TRBJ2-7; D is ambiguous. Germline CDR1 reads SQVTM; CDR2 reads ANQGSEA. Trimming removed 4 bases at V and 6 bases at J, with 13 bases between. The CDR3 has 12 amino acids. The CDR3 nucleotides read TGCAGCGTTGCGTTCCTGTACTCCGAGCAGTACTTC. Protein: CSVAFLYSEQYF.

The chain is built from TRBV3-1 (or the pseudogene TRBV3-2) and TRBJ1-1; possibly TRBD1 for D (5 bases). The CDR3 spans 14 residues. Germline V CDR1 and CDR2: LGHDT, YNNKEL (reference sequence). V lost 4 bases and J lost 3, with 12 bases in between. The CDR3 loop reads CASSRSTRDTEAFF. The CDR3, as DNA: TGTGCCAGCAGCCGATCAACCAGGGACACTGAAGCTTTCTTT.

The genes are TRBV24-1 and TRBJ2-1; 12 bases are shared with TRBD2. Germline assignment: CDR1 KGHDR and CDR2 SFDVKD. The CDR3 loop spans 17 amino acids. The V gene end was trimmed by 12 bases and the J gene end by 3 bases; junction bases not matched to a gene: 14. CDR3 DNA sequence: TGTGCCGCGGGTGGGGGGACTAGCGGGCCCCGCTACAATGAGCAGTTCTTC. It codes for CAAGGGTSGPRYNEQFF.

This sequence joins TRBV29-1 and TRBJ2-6; 8 nucleotides match TRBD2. The germline V gene has CDR1 SQVTM and CDR2 ANQGSEA. V was pared by 7 bases and J by 0 bases, with 11 bases of the junction left unmatched. The CDR3 loop spans 17 amino acids. The CDR3 region is CSAAGGQTYSGANVLTF. As DNA, the CDR3 is TGCAGCGCGGCGGGGGGCCAAACCTACTCTGGGGCCAACGTCCTGACTTTC. Filled out from reference TRBV29-1 and TRBJ2-6, the complete variable domain reads SAVISQKPSRDICQRGTSLTIQCQVDSQVTMMFWYRQQPGQSLTLIATANQGSEATYESGFVIDKFPISRPNLTFSTLTVSNMSPEDSSIYLCSAAGGQTYSGANVLTFGAGSRLTVL.

The chain has TRBV29-1 and TRBJ1-1; a weak D match, TRBD1 (6 bases). V was shortened by 4 bases and J by 2 bases, with 17 bases between the two germline ends. The CDR3 runs to 15 residues. From germline, CDR1 is SQVTM and CDR2 ANQGSEA. The CDR3 here is CSVGGPRQPNTEAFF. In nucleotides, the CDR3 is TGCAGCGTTGGGGGGCCCCGACAGCCCAACACTGAAGCTTTCTTT.

J is TRBJ2-1 and V is TRBV28; D gene uncertain. V was pared by 5 bases and J by 3 bases, with 8 bases between. Germline CDR1 and CDR2: MDHEN and SYDVKM. This CDR3 spans 13 amino acids. The CDR3 protein is CASSPPGYNEQFF. The CDR3 DNA follows: TGTGCCAGCAGTCCCCCCGGCTACAATGAGCAGTTCTTC.

This clone is a singleton in its sample. The chain combines TRBV24-1 with TRBJ2-3; no clear D gene. Trimming removed 4 bases at V and 7 bases at J, with 8 bases between. Germline lookup yields CDR1 KGHDR and CDR2 SFDVKD. This CDR3 region has 12 residues. CDR3 sequence (DNA): TGTGCCACCAGTGACCCCGGTAATACGCAGTATTTT. Amino acids: CATSDPGNTQYF.

This rearrangement joins TRBV6-5 to TRBJ2-7, with 8 bases lining up with TRBD1. Germline CDR1 and CDR2: MNHEY and SVGAGI. The V segment lost 6 bases and the J segment 6 bases; nucleotides outside the gene matches: 13. The CDR3 totals 15 residues. The CDR3 region is CASREAGTGLIEQYF. The CDR3 coding sequence is TGTGCCAGCAGGGAGGCCGGGACAGGACTCATCGAGCAGTACTTC.

This chain uses TRBV5-1 with TRBJ1-6; the D gene is possibly TRBD1 (6 bases). Trimming took off 4 bases at V and 6 bases at J, with 14 bases between the two ends. CDR1 SGHRS and CDR2 YFSETQ come from the germline V gene. The CDR3 runs to 15 residues. This CDR3 is CASSPTGFPNSPLHF. CDR3 sequence (DNA): TGCGCCAGCAGCCCAACAGGGTTCCCTAATTCACCCCTCCACTTT. Combining the CDR3 with reference TRBV5-1 and TRBJ1-6 gives the whole variable domain KAGVTQTPRYLIKTRGQQVTLSCSPISGHRSVSWYQQTPGQGLQFLFEYFSETQRNKGNFPGRFSGRQFSNSRSEMNVSTLELGDSALYLCASSPTGFPNSPLHFGNGTRLTVT.

The gene calls are TRBV6-5 and TRBJ1-2; D is uncertain. V lost 5 bases and J 4 bases, leaving 11 bases between the germline ends. Per the germline V gene, CDR1 is MNHEY and CDR2 is SVGAGI. The CDR3 is made up of 13 amino acids. Written as DNA, the CDR3 is TGTGCCAGCAGTACCGGGGATGGCTATGGCTACACCTTC. Translated: CASSTGDGYGYTF.

This clone was recorded only once. The chain combines TRBV3-1 (or the pseudogene TRBV3-2) with TRBJ1-6; 8 bases map to TRBD1. The V gene's germline CDR1 is LGHDT and CDR2 YNNKEL (reference sequence). The ends lost 3 bases at V and 9 bases at J; junction bases unmatched: 10. The CDR3 is made up of 16 amino acids. CDR3 residues: CASSQARTGTGSPLHF. CDR3 sequence (DNA): TGTGCCAGCAGCCAGGCCCGGACAGGGACGGGTTCACCCCTCCACTTT.

Here the CDR3 reads CASSRLVNNEQFF. The CDR3 bases are TGCGCCAGCAGCCGACTAGTTAACAATGAGCAGTTCTTC. The chain recombines TRBV5-1 with TRBJ2-1; TRBD2 is a possible D gene (6 bases). The CDR3 runs to 13 residues. The germline V gene has CDR1 SGHRS and CDR2 YFSETQ. V was pared by 4 bases and J by 5 bases, with 10 bases between.

The chain is built from TRBV4-1 and TRBJ1-5; D unclear. This CDR3 comprises 15 residues. V lost 0 bases and J 7 bases, leaving 13 bases between the germline ends. Germline V gene data show CDR1 as MGHRA and CDR2 as YSYEKL. CDR3 bases: TGCGCCAGCAGCCAAGAGGGAGGGAAGGTGCAGCCCCAGCATTTT. Encoded protein: CASSQEGGKVQPQHF.

The V call is TRBV28, the J call TRBJ1-5; TRBD1 matches 8 bases. CDR1 is MDHEN, CDR2 SYDVKM, per germline. The length of the CDR3 is 14 residues. Trimming took 6 bases from V and 5 from J; bases not matched to a gene: 6. The DNA for the CDR3 is TGTGCCAGCAGGTTCGGACAGGGTTATCAGCCCCAGCATTTT. Translating gives CASRFGQGYQPQHF.

The gene calls are TRBV28 and TRBJ2-3; TRBD2 might be the D (6 bases). Germline V gene lookup returns CDR1 MDHEN and CDR2 SYDVKM. V lost 3 bases, J lost 5 bases, and 6 bases lay in between. The CDR3 is 12 residues long. The CDR3 loop reads CASSLGGDTQYF. The CDR3 region has the DNA TGTGCCAGCAGTTTGGGGGGAGATACGCAGTATTTT.

The J gene is TRBJ1-4, the V gene TRBV3-1 (or the pseudogene TRBV3-2); maybe TRBD1 (6 bases). Trimming left V 0 bases short and J 1 base short, with 15 bases between. This CDR3 has 18 residues. Germline V gives CDR1 LGHDT, CDR2 YNNKEL (reference sequence). The CDR3 sequence: CASSQDWGGGLTNEKLFF. CDR3 DNA: TGTGCCAGCAGCCAAGATTGGGGGGGCGGGTTAACTAATGAAAAACTGTTTTTT.

The chain is built from TRBV7-9 and TRBJ2-7; 9 nucleotides line up with TRBD2. Trimming cost V 1 base and J 6 bases; bases outside gene matches: 4. This CDR3 has 14 residues. Germline CDR1 reads SEHNR; CDR2 reads FQNEAQ (reference sequence). The CDR3 loop is CASSLVAGAPEQYF. CDR3 in DNA: TGTGCCAGCAGCTTAGTAGCGGGAGCCCCCGAGCAGTACTTC.

The genes are TRBV7-2 and TRBJ2-3; 8 positions agree with TRBD2. CDR1 and CDR2 from the germline V gene are SGHTA and FQGNSA. This CDR3 contains 15 residues. With V trimmed by 7 bases and J by 2 bases, 8 bases remained unmatched. The CDR3, as DNA: TGTGCCAGCAAACGGGGGGGGCAGCCCACAGATACGCAGTATTTT. Translation gives CASKRGGQPTDTQYF.

The V gene is TRBV29-1, the J gene TRBJ1-1; weak D call: TRBD1 (6 bases). V was pared by 7 bases and J by 1 base, with 10 bases between. The CDR3 runs to 12 residues. The germline CDR1 and CDR2 sequences are SQVTM and ANQGSEA. The CDR3 region is CSAGQPNTEAFF. The CDR3 coding sequence is TGCAGCGCTGGACAGCCGAACACTGAAGCTTTCTTT.